What follows are 15 T cell receptor beta chains derived from one specimen sequenced in a study of cytomegalovirus exposure and HLA in healthy donors. Clones were read by immunoSEQ multiplex PCR, and TCRdb kept only the in-frame ones, dropping some. This sample carries about 120,000 clones, about 82% of them seen once, and the ten largest clones take about 5.3%. The sequencing input was PBMCs. The receptors were gathered from a man younger than 30 in good health and CMV-seronegative.

V usage is TRBV25-1 and J usage is TRBJ1-4, with D possibly matching TRBD1 (5 bases). V was shortened by 7 bases and J by 8 bases, with 17 bases between the two germline ends. This CDR3 contains 14 residues. Germline V lookup: CDR1 MGHDK, CDR2 SYGVNS. CDR3: CASIEEGFGEKLFF. CDR3 DNA: TGTGCCAGCATCGAGGAGGGGTTTGGGGAAAAACTGTTTTTT.

This sequence joins TRBV30 and TRBJ1-1, with D possibly being TRBD1 (5 bases). This CDR3 region has 17 residues. Trimming took off 8 bases at V and 5 bases at J, with 30 bases between the two ends. The germline V gene has CDR1 GTSNPN and CDR2 SVGIG (reference sequence). The CDR3, as DNA: TGTGCCCGGACGTGGGCCGTTCAGCTCGCCGGGGGAACTGAAGCTTTCTTT. This codes for CARTWAVQLAGGTEAFF.

The gene calls are TRBV5-1 and TRBJ2-7; TRBD1 matches 10 bases. This CDR3 comprises 15 residues. Trimming removed 4 bases from V and 5 bases from J; junction bases left unmatched: 9. CDR1 and CDR2 from the germline V gene are SGHRS and YFSETQ. CDR3 amino acids: CASSVTTGGRDEQYF. In nucleotides, the CDR3 is TGCGCCAGCAGCGTGACGACAGGGGGCAGGGACGAGCAGTACTTC. The entire variable domain, with the rest obtained from reference TRBV5-1 and TRBJ2-7, is as follows: KAGVTQTPRYLIKTRGQQVTLSCSPISGHRSVSWYQQTPGQGLQFLFEYFSETQRNKGNFPGRFSGRQFSNSRSEMNVSTLELGDSALYLCASSVTTGGRDEQYFGPGTRLTVT.

This clone was seen a single time. The chain combines TRBV19 with TRBJ2-1, with 7 bases matching TRBD1. Germline values: CDR1 LNHDA, CDR2 SQIVND (reference sequence). V lost 5 bases to trimming and J lost 7 bases; unmatched junction nucleotides: 8. This CDR3 is built from 14 residues. DNA for the CDR3: TGTGCCAGTAGTCCAAGACAGGGTCTAAATGAGCAGTTCTTC. It codes for CASSPRQGLNEQFF.

The V gene is TRBV29-1, the J gene TRBJ1-2; 8 bases map to TRBD1. CDR3 length: 12 amino acids. After removal of 3 bases from V and 4 bases from J, the junction contained 1 base not matched to a gene. The germline V gene has CDR1 SQVTM and CDR2 ANQGSEA. In DNA form, the CDR3 reads TGCAGCGTTGACGGACAGGGCTATGGCTACACCTTC. As protein: CSVDGQGYGYTF.

The gene calls are TRBV5-1 and TRBJ2-7; 9 bases are shared with TRBD1. Trimming at V came to 3 bases and at J to 5 bases, leaving 15 bases not matched to a gene. The CDR3 extends over 17 amino acids. Germline lookup yields CDR1 SGHRS and CDR2 YFSETQ. The CDR3 region is CASSSYRRTGAGDEQYF. The CDR3 DNA is TGCGCCAGCAGCTCCTATAGGCGGACAGGGGCTGGGGACGAGCAGTACTTC.

This chain uses TRBV28 with TRBJ1-2; D is possibly TRBD1 (5 bases). V dropped 1 base and J dropped 1 base, with 10 bases sitting between them. CDR1 is MDHEN, CDR2 SYDVKM, per germline. The CDR3 has 15 amino acids. The CDR3 here is CASSLSDKINYGYTF. CDR3 nucleotides: TGTGCCAGCAGTTTATCGGACAAGATTAACTATGGCTACACCTTC.

V and J are TRBV6-5 and TRBJ1-1, with D perhaps TRBD1 (5 bases). Germline-derived CDR1 and CDR2 are MNHEY and SVGAGI. V was shortened by 4 bases and J by 4 bases, with 10 bases between the two germline ends. This CDR3 spans 13 amino acids. The CDR3 is CASSWKGVTEAFF. Here the CDR3 DNA reads TGTGCCAGCAGTTGGAAAGGGGTCACTGAAGCTTTCTTT.

The genes are TRBV29-1 and TRBJ1-1; TRBD1 matches at 11 bases. The germline CDR1 and CDR2 sequences are SQVTM and ANQGSEA. The CDR3 has 16 amino acids. V dropped 5 bases and J dropped 6; count of bases not matched to a gene: 14. The DNA for the CDR3 is TGCAGCGTTTCGTTCTCTGTCGGACAGGGGGCGTCTGAAGCTTTCTTT. This sequence encodes CSVSFSVGQGASEAFF.

The chain uses TRBV27 and TRBJ1-3; D remains unclear. Germline V gene data show CDR1 as MNHEY and CDR2 as SMNVEV (reference sequence). Trimming cost V 6 bases and J 8 bases, with 8 bases left between them. This CDR3 contains 11 residues. CDR3 protein: CASRSHYTIYF. For the CDR3, the DNA is TGTGCCAGCAGGTCCCATTACACCATATATTTT.

J is TRBJ1-1 and V is TRBV19; D might be TRBD1 (5 bases). Trimming removed 6 bases from V and 0 bases from J, with 17 bases in between. Germline V gives CDR1 LNHDA, CDR2 SQIVND (reference sequence). This CDR3 has 16 residues. CDR3: CASSLPSETVNTEAFF. In DNA form, the CDR3 reads TGTGCCAGTAGCCTCCCCAGCGAGACAGTGAACACTGAAGCTTTCTTT.

This chain uses TRBV5-1 with TRBJ2-7; possibly TRBD2 for D (6 bases). The CDR3 runs to 14 residues. Germline V gene sequence: CDR1 SGHRS, CDR2 YFSETQ. Deletions cut 1 base from V and 2 bases from J, with 10 bases between. The CDR3: CASSLSGGTYEQYF. CDR3 coding DNA: TGCGCCAGCAGCTTGTCCGGCGGGACCTACGAGCAGTACTTC. Using reference TRBV5-1 and TRBJ2-7 for the parts outside the CDR3, the full variable domain is KAGVTQTPRYLIKTRGQQVTLSCSPISGHRSVSWYQQTPGQGLQFLFEYFSETQRNKGNFPGRFSGRQFSNSRSEMNVSTLELGDSALYLCASSLSGGTYEQYFGPGTRLTVT.

J is TRBJ1-1 and V is TRBV19; D remains ambiguous. The ends were cut back, 2 bases at V and 1 base at J, with 8 bases in the middle. The germline V gene has CDR1 LNHDA and CDR2 SQIVND (reference sequence). The CDR3 covers 14 residues. In DNA, the CDR3 is TGTGCCAGTAGTATATTTGGAGAGAACACTGAAGCTTTCTTT. It encodes CASSIFGENTEAFF.

This chain links TRBV13 with TRBJ2-1, with TRBD2 matching 10 bases. Germline CDR1 reads PRHDT; CDR2 reads FYEKMQ (reference sequence). The trim removed 0 bases at V and 9 bases at J, leaving 5 bases unmatched. This CDR3 is 15 amino acids long. Written as DNA, the CDR3 is TGTGCCAGCAGCTTAGGTAGCGGGAGGTCCGCTGAGCAGTTCTTC. It codes for CASSLGSGRSAEQFF.

This rearrangement joins TRBV19 to TRBJ1-2; 9 bases are shared with TRBD1. V was clipped by 2 bases and J by 7 bases; unmatched bases: 14. The CDR3 spans 17 residues. Germline assignment: CDR1 LNHDA and CDR2 SQIVND (reference sequence). This chain's CDR3 is CASSIPGQGHTSGGYTF. CDR3 nucleotides: TGTGCCAGTAGTATACCGGGACAGGGCCATACCTCCGGTGGCTACACCTTC.